This T cell receptor beta chain originates from a study of shared clonotypes between healthy human individuals. The repertoire was sequenced with immunoSEQ multiplex PCR; TCRdb's copy has only in-frame clones and lacks some. Of around 370,000 clones listed, around 96% were seen once; the top ten hold about 0.34%. This CDR3 has 17 residues. CDR1 is SGHVS, CDR2 FQNEAQ, per germline. V lost 2 bases to trimming and J lost 5 bases; unmatched junction nucleotides: 10. The sequence was obtained from a man under 40 in good health. Input material: memory CD8+ T cells sorted from blood. Regarding subset: CD45RO+ cells pooled with CCR7-negative TemRA cells. The chain is built from TRBV7-8 and TRBJ1-5, with 9 positions matching TRBD1. The CDR3 region has the DNA TGTGCCAGCAGCTTACAGAACAGGGGGCGGAAAGATCAGCCCCAGCATTTT. Its translation: CASSLQNRGRKDQPQHF.